The 2 T cell receptor beta chains reported below all come from one sample, sequenced in a study of blood T cell repertoires in COVID-19. Measured with immunoSEQ multiplex PCR; TCRdb has only the in-frame clones, and not every one. The data hold approximately 200,000 clones, with roughly three quarters observed a single time. The specimen sequenced was peripheral blood. The source of these receptors is a woman in her thirties or forties with COVID-19, enrolled during active disease.

The genes are TRBV6-2 or TRBV6-3 and TRBJ2-2; 8 bases map to TRBD2. CDR3 size: 16 residues. The germline gives CDR1 MNHEY, CDR2 SVGEGT. V lost 6 bases and J lost 2; bases outside the gene matches: 8. CDR3 DNA sequence: TGTGCCAGCAGCCGGCGCGGGGGGCTAAACACCGGGGAGCTGTTTTTT. Translation gives CASSRRGGLNTGELFF.

CDR3 coding DNA: TGTGCCTCCAGGGACAGGGCCCTCTCTGGAAACACCATATATTTT. Its translation: CASRDRALSGNTIYF. This rearrangement joins TRBV30 to TRBJ1-3, with 9 bases aligning to TRBD1. Trimming at V came to 7 bases and at J to 0 bases, leaving 7 bases not matched to a gene. The CDR3 consists of 15 residues. CDR1 GTSNPN and CDR2 SVGIG come from the germline V gene (reference sequence).